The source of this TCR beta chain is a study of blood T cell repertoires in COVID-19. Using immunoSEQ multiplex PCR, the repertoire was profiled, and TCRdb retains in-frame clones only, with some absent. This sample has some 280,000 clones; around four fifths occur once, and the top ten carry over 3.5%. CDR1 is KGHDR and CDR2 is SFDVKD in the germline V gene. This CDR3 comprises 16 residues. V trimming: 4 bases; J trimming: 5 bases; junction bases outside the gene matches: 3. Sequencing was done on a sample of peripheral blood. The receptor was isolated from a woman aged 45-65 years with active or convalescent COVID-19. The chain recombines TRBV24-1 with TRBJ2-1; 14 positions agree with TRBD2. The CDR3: CATSESGLAGDNEQFF. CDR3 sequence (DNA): TGTGCCACCAGTGAATCGGGACTAGCGGGGGACAATGAGCAGTTCTTC.